These 28 T cell receptor beta chains were all obtained from the same sample, sequenced in a study of cytomegalovirus exposure and HLA in healthy donors (dated by TCRdb to between 2016 and 2019). Library generation was performed with the immunoSEQ multiplex PCR assay. For the multiplex PCR, a mixture combining 60 forward primers for TCR Vbeta segments and 13 reverse primers for TCR Jbeta segments was used. The clones in this table, taken by TCRdb from immuneACCESS, are in-frame only. Not every clone is retained; where verified, under half of the shortfall comes from an unresolved V gene, and the cause of the rest is unknown. The sample table lists approximately 84,000 clones, approximately 71% of them with a count of one. 2.2% of the sample belongs to the ten largest clones. What was sequenced was PBMCs. The receptors shown here come from a man aged 40-55 years in good health and CMV-seronegative.

The CDR3 sequence: CASSLDTPKQPQHF. Here the CDR3 DNA reads TGCGCCAGCAGCCTGGACACTCCTAAGCAGCCCCAGCATTTT. The chain employs TRBV4-1 and TRBJ1-5, with a weak D call TRBD1 (5 bases). The CDR3 is made up of 14 amino acids. V was shortened by 4 bases and J by 7 bases, with 14 bases between the two germline ends. Germline loops: CDR1 MGHRA, CDR2 YSYEKL.

The chain uses TRBV27 and TRBJ2-4; a weak D match, TRBD1 (6 bases). V was cut by 5 bases and J by 0 bases, with 14 bases left in between. The germline V gene has CDR1 MNHEY and CDR2 SMNVEV (reference sequence). The CDR3 length is 16 residues. The CDR3 reads CASSLGQRLAKNIQYF. Here the CDR3 DNA reads TGTGCCAGCAGTCTCGGACAGAGACTAGCCAAAAACATTCAGTACTTC.

The gene calls are TRBV13 and TRBJ2-1, with D possibly matching TRBD1 (6 bases). Trimming stripped 3 bases from V and 9 bases from J, with 27 bases between. This CDR3 is built from 18 residues. Germline lookup yields CDR1 PRHDT and CDR2 FYEKMQ (reference sequence). The CDR3: CASSFTIRQDTKGSEQFF. Written as DNA, the CDR3 is TGTGCCAGCAGCTTTACTATAAGACAGGACACAAAGGGGAGTGAGCAGTTCTTC.

The chain joins TRBV5-1 to TRBJ2-1; D is undetermined. The V gene's germline CDR1 is SGHRS and CDR2 YFSETQ. This CDR3 region has 14 residues. V gave up 5 bases and J gave up 6 bases, with 15 bases separating them. The CDR3 region has the DNA TGCGCCAGCAGTCGTACCAGGAACTCCAATGAGCAGTTCTTC. Residues: CASSRTRNSNEQFF.

J is TRBJ2-3 and V is TRBV27; the D is unclear. V shed 10 bases and J shed 1 base, with 12 bases lying between them. The CDR3 sequence is 13 residues long. The germline V gene has CDR1 MNHEY and CDR2 SMNVEV (reference sequence). Here the CDR3 reads CATLNSGTDTQYF. The CDR3 nucleotides are TGTGCCACCCTCAACAGTGGCACAGATACGCAGTATTTT.

The V gene is TRBV27, the J gene TRBJ1-1, with D maybe TRBD1 (6 bases). V was pared by 5 bases and J by 0 bases, with 10 bases between. The CDR3 extends over 14 amino acids. Germline CDR1 and CDR2: MNHEY and SMNVEV (reference sequence). The DNA of the CDR3 is TGTGCCAGCAGTCCAGGGGTCTTGAACACTGAAGCTTTCTTT. Translated, it gives CASSPGVLNTEAFF.

This chain connects TRBV25-1 to TRBJ1-2; D is possibly TRBD1 (6 bases). The germline V and J ends were trimmed by 2 bases and 5 bases, with 6 bases remaining between them. This CDR3 is built from 12 residues. Germline CDR1 is MGHDK and CDR2 is SYGVNS. The CDR3 loop reads CASSEQGYGYTF. DNA for the CDR3: TGTGCCAGCAGTGAACAGGGGTATGGCTACACCTTC.

This clone appeared once. The V gene is TRBV29-1, the J gene TRBJ1-3; 8 positions match TRBD1. The CDR3 covers 14 residues. The J segment lost 4 bases and the V segment lost 5 bases, leaving 7 bases of the junction unmatched. Germline loops: CDR1 SQVTM, CDR2 ANQGSEA. This CDR3 is CSVSGQEFGNTIYF. Written as DNA, the CDR3 is TGCAGCGTTTCGGGACAGGAATTCGGAAACACCATATATTTT.

The chain employs TRBV7-9 and TRBJ1-1, with TRBD1 as a possible D gene (5 bases). Germline-derived CDR1 and CDR2 are SEHNR and FQNEAQ (reference sequence). V lost 2 bases to trimming and J lost 0 bases, with 10 bases between them. The CDR3 runs 15 residues. Here the CDR3 DNA reads TGTGCCAGCAGCTTAAATCCAGGGTTGAACACTGAAGCTTTCTTT. Its protein product is CASSLNPGLNTEAFF.

The chain couples TRBV27 to TRBJ1-5; 11 bases align to TRBD1. The CDR3 is 17 residues long. Trimming cost V 5 bases and J 3 bases; bases outside gene matches: 9. In germline, CDR1 is MNHEY, CDR2 SMNVEV (reference sequence). The CDR3 loop reads CASSTPGQGANNQPQHF. CDR3 sequence (DNA): TGTGCCAGCAGTACTCCCGGACAGGGGGCTAACAATCAGCCCCAGCATTTT.

The chain couples TRBV6-5 to TRBJ1-5, with a possible D match to TRBD1 (6 bases). The V and J ends lost 6 bases and 3 bases respectively, with 15 bases between them. The CDR3 is 15 amino acids. Germline values: CDR1 MNHEY, CDR2 SVGAGI. CDR3 loop: CASSEAQGTNQPQHF. The CDR3 DNA follows: TGTGCCAGCAGCGAGGCGCAGGGGACCAATCAGCCCCAGCATTTT.

The rearrangement joins TRBV18 to TRBJ2-2; 8 nucleotides line up with TRBD2. From germline, CDR1 is KGHSH and CDR2 LQKENI. The CDR3 is made up of 15 amino acids. The V and J ends lost 3 bases and 2 bases, in that order; junction bases with no gene match: 2. CDR3 amino acids: CASSPAGGNTGELFF. The CDR3 DNA reads TGTGCCAGCTCACCGGCGGGGGGCAACACCGGGGAGCTGTTTTTT.

This rearrangement joins TRBV7-3 to TRBJ2-1; D might be TRBD1 (6 bases). The germline V gene encodes CDR1 SGHTA and CDR2 FQGTGA. The CDR3 length is 13 residues. V lost 6 bases and J 11 bases, leaving 17 bases between the germline ends. CDR3 nucleotide sequence: TGTGCCAGCAGTTCCCCCGGGACAACTAAGCAGTTCTTC. It translates to CASSSPGTTKQFF.

This rearrangement joins TRBV9 to TRBJ1-4; the match to TRBD1 covers 8 bases. The CDR3 spans 14 residues. Trimming removed 0 bases from V and 5 bases from J; junction bases left unmatched: 0. CDR1 and CDR2 (germline): SGDLS, YYNGEE. CDR3 sequence reads: CASSVGDRNEKLFF. Here the CDR3 DNA reads TGTGCCAGCAGCGTAGGGGACAGGAATGAAAAACTGTTTTTT. Combining the CDR3 with reference TRBV9 and TRBJ1-4 gives the whole variable domain DSGVTQTPKHLITATGQRVTLRCSPRSGDLSVYWYQQSLDQGLQFLIQYYNGEERAKGNILERFSAQQFPDLHSELNLSSLELGDSALYFCASSVGDRNEKLFFGSGTQLSVL.

This chain links TRBV5-6 with TRBJ2-1, with 8 bases matching TRBD2. CDR1 and CDR2 (germline): SGHDT, YYEEEE. CDR3 size: 16 residues. J lost 7 bases, V lost 1 base, and 10 bases had no gene match. CDR3 nucleotide sequence: TGTGCCAGCAGCTTGATTGGACTAGCCGGTAGAAATGAGCAGTTCTTC. Translated: CASSLIGLAGRNEQFF.

This chain links TRBV6-6 with TRBJ2-7; TRBD1 agrees at 10 bases. Unmatched junction bases numbered 4, after V lost 5 bases and J lost 3 bases. CDR3 size: 14 residues. Germline CDR1 reads MNHNY; CDR2 reads SVGAGI (reference sequence). In DNA, the CDR3 is TGTGCCAGCAGTGTCCGGGACAGGGGCTACGAGCAGTACTTC. Protein sequence: CASSVRDRGYEQYF.

The rearrangement links TRBV7-2 to TRBJ2-1; 13 bases align to TRBD2. Trimming at V came to 5 bases and at J to 8 bases, leaving 6 bases not matched to a gene. The CDR3 contains 15 residues. In germline, CDR1 is SGHTA, CDR2 FQGNSA. CDR3 in amino acids: CASSILAGGRDEQFF. CDR3 sequence (DNA): TGTGCCAGCAGCATACTAGCGGGGGGGCGCGATGAGCAGTTCTTC.

This clone was seen more than once but under ten times. This chain links TRBV19 with TRBJ2-2; the match to TRBD1 covers 9 bases. This CDR3 has 14 amino acids. J lost 3 bases, V lost 7 bases, and 3 bases had no gene match. Germline CDR1 is LNHDA and CDR2 is SQIVND (reference sequence). This CDR3 reads CASTGTGYTGELFF. The CDR3, as DNA: TGTGCCAGTACCGGGACAGGGTACACCGGGGAGCTGTTTTTT.

This chain uses TRBV18 with TRBJ2-2; D remains ambiguous. The CDR3 totals 14 residues. V lost 5 bases and J 8 bases, leaving 15 bases between the germline ends. Looked up from germline, CDR1 is KGHSH and CDR2 is LQKENI. The CDR3 is CASSGLPAEGELFF. The CDR3 bases are TGTGCCAGCTCAGGTCTCCCTGCGGAAGGGGAGCTGTTTTTT.

The chain is built from TRBV9 and TRBJ1-3; D remains unclear. V lost 0 bases, J lost 2 bases, and 12 bases lay in between. Per the germline V gene, CDR1 is SGDLS and CDR2 is YYNGEE. The CDR3 length is 16 residues. CDR3 DNA: TGTGCCAGCAGCGTAGGGTCGGGCGGGCCTGGAAACACCATATATTTT. Translating gives CASSVGSGGPGNTIYF.

This chain uses TRBV28 with TRBJ1-3; tentative D call: TRBD1 (5 bases). Germline loops: CDR1 MDHEN, CDR2 SYDVKM. The CDR3 sequence is 13 residues long. V shed 10 bases and J shed 1 base, with 11 bases lying between them. For the CDR3, the DNA is TGTGCCACCCTCCAGGGATCTGGAAACACCATATATTTT. Amino acid sequence: CATLQGSGNTIYF.

The chain combines TRBV5-1 with TRBJ1-1; 7 nucleotides agree with TRBD1. The CDR3 contains 13 residues. With 4 bases clipped from V and 2 bases from J, the junction kept 2 bases outside the gene matches. Germline lookup yields CDR1 SGHRS and CDR2 YFSETQ. Written as DNA, the CDR3 is TGCGCCAGCAGCAGGGGGCCTAACACTGAAGCTTTCTTT. Its translation: CASSRGPNTEAFF.

The genes are TRBV6-1 and TRBJ1-5; unclear D gene. This CDR3 contains 10 residues. Deletions cut 10 bases from V and 9 bases from J, with 10 bases between. Germline V gives CDR1 MNHNS, CDR2 SASEGT. The CDR3 reads CANGPGPQHF. The CDR3 region has the DNA TGTGCCAACGGTCCGGGGCCCCAGCATTTT.

A few counts support this clone. The rearrangement links TRBV15 to TRBJ1-5; D is ambiguous. The V gene's germline CDR1 is LNHNV and CDR2 YYDKDF (reference sequence). The ends were cut back, 2 bases at V and 4 bases at J, with 18 bases in the middle. The CDR3 extends over 17 amino acids. The CDR3 coding sequence is TGTGCCACCAGCAGACTCCCGGTGAATCGGGTAAATCAGCCCCAGCATTTT. Protein sequence: CATSRLPVNRVNQPQHF.

This clone occurred a few times. V is TRBV10-3 and J is TRBJ2-2, with TRBD2 matching over 10 bases. The germline gives CDR1 ENHRY, CDR2 SYGVKD. V lost 3 bases and J lost 3; bases outside the gene matches: 10. CDR3 length: 18 amino acids. CDR3 sequence reads: CAISDRGGLAGDTGELFF. CDR3 DNA: TGTGCCATCAGTGATCGGGGGGGTCTAGCGGGAGACACCGGGGAGCTGTTTTTT.

In DNA form, the CDR3 reads TGTGCCAGCAGCACCGGGACAGGGTTTTATGAGCAGTTCTTC. It is translated as CASSTGTGFYEQFF. This rearrangement joins TRBV7-9 to TRBJ2-1, with 9 positions matching TRBD1. The CDR3 has 14 amino acids. The germline V gene has CDR1 SEHNR and CDR2 FQNEAQ (reference sequence). V trimming: 5 bases; J trimming: 8 bases; junction bases outside the gene matches: 7.

This CDR3 is CASGTVNYEQYF. CDR3 nucleotides: TGTGCCTCCGGGACAGTTAACTACGAGCAGTACTTC. The chain carries TRBV10-3 and TRBJ2-7, with 7 bases aligning to TRBD1. The CDR3 is made up of 12 amino acids. The V segment lost 11 bases and the J segment 3 bases; nucleotides outside the gene matches: 7. The germline CDR1 and CDR2 sequences are ENHRY and SYGVKD.

This sequence joins TRBV2 and TRBJ1-6; 7 nucleotides line up with TRBD1. The V gene's germline CDR1 is SNHLY and CDR2 FYNNEI. J was trimmed by 4 bases and V by 7 bases; bases with no gene match: 4. CDR3 length: 14 amino acids. CDR3 nucleotides: TGTGCCAGCACCGACAGGGAATATAATTCACCCCTCCACTTT. This gives the protein CASTDREYNSPLHF.